This T cell receptor beta chain was profiled in a study of tumor-infiltrating lymphocytes in oesophageal squamous cell carcinoma (dated by TCRdb to about 2016). This clonotype has more than one count but fewer than ten. The specificity of this receptor is unknown. No base quality information exists; no much larger clone differs at one position. Trimming removed 2 bases from V and 3 bases from J, leaving 11 bases between the germline ends. CDR1 and CDR2 are read off the germline V gene as SGHVS and FNYEAQ. Including cysteine and phenylalanine, the CDR3 has 16 amino acids. Just the 48-base CDR3 DNA is kept, in frame starting at base 1. Libraries were constructed by PCR. Sequencing used an Illumina HiSeq 2000. The public reads were reprocessed in TCRdb via fastp at Q25 and MiXCR, keeping in-frame beta chains. Rows with a matching CDR3 protein are joined into one entry that keeps the most common DNA and genes. The sample table holds about 20,000 distinct CDR3 sequences, of which less than 50% were seen once. Together, the top ten hold about 6.8% of the sample.

The origin of this receptor is a male donor with esophageal squamous cell carcinoma. The sequencing input was blood. The chain was built from TRBV7-6 and TRBJ1-6; TRBD1 could be the D gene, as 5 bases match. This receptor carries the CDR3 CASSLSGRDYNSPLHF. The DNA reads TGTGCCAGCAGCTTATCGGGACGGGACTATAATTCACCCCTCCACTTT. Outside the CDR3, residues come from the reference TRBV7-6 and TRBJ1-6 proteins, so the full variable domain is: GAGVSQSPRYKVTKRGQDVALRCDPISGHVSLYWYRQALGQGPEFLTYFNYEAQQDKSGLPNDRFSAERPEGSISTLTIQRTEQRDSAMYRCASSLSGRDYNSPLHFGNGTRLTVT.